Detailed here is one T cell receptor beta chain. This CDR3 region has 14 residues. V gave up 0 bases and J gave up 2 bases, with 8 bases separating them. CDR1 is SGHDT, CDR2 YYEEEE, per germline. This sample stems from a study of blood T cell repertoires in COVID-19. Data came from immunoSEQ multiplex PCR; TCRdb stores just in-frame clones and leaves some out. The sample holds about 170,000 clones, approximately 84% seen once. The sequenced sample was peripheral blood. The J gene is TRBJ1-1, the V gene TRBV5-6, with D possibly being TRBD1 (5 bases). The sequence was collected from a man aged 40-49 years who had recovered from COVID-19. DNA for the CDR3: TGTGCCAGCAGCTTGGTAGGGGCAAACACTGAAGCTTTCTTT. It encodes CASSLVGANTEAFF.